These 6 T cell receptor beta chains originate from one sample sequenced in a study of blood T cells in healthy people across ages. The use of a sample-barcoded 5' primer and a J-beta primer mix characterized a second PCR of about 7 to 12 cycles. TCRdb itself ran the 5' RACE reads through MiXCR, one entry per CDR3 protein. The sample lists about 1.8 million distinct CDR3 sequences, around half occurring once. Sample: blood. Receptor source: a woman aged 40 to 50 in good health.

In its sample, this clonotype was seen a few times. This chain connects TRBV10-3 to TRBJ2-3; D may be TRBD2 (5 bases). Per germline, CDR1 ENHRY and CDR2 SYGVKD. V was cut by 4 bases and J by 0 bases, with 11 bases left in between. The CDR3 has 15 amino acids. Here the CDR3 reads CAISGGGFSTDTQYF. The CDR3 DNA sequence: TGTGCCATCAGTGGAGGCGGGTTCAGCACAGATACGCAGTATTTT.

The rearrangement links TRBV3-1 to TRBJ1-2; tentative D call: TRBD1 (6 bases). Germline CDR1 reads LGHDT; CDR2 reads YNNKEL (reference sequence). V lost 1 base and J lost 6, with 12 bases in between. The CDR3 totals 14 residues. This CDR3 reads CASSQGDDRNGYTF. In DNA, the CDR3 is TGTGCCAGCAGCCAAGGGGACGACAGGAATGGCTACACCTTC.

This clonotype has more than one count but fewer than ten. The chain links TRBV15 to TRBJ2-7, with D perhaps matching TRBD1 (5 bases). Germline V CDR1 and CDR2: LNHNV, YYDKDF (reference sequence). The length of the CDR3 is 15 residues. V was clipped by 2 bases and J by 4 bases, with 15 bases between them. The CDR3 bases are TGTGCCACCAGCAGACCAGGGCTAGTTAGTTACGAGCAGTACTTC. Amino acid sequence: CATSRPGLVSYEQYF.

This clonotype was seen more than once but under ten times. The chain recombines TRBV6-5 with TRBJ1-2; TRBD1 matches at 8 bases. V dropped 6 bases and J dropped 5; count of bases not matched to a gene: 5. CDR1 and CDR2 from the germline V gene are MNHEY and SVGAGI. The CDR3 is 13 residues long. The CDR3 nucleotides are TGTGCCAGCAGACCCAGGGGGCGTTATGGCTACACCTTC. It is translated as CASRPRGRYGYTF.

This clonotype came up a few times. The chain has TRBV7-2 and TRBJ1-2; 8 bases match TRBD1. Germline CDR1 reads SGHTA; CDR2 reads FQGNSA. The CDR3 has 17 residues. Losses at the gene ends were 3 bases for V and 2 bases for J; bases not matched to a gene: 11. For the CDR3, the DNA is TGTGCCAGCAGCTTCGTCCCGGGACAGGCCCTAAACTATGGCTACACCTTC. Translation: CASSFVPGQALNYGYTF.

The CDR3 DNA follows: TGTGCCAGCAGCCTTTCCAGGCGCGGTGAGCAGTTCTTC. As protein: CASSLSRRGEQFF. The gene calls are TRBV7-8 and TRBJ2-1; D is undetermined. Germline CDR1 reads SGHVS; CDR2 reads FQNEAQ. There are 13 residues in the CDR3. Trimming left V 5 bases short and J 9 bases short, with 14 bases between.